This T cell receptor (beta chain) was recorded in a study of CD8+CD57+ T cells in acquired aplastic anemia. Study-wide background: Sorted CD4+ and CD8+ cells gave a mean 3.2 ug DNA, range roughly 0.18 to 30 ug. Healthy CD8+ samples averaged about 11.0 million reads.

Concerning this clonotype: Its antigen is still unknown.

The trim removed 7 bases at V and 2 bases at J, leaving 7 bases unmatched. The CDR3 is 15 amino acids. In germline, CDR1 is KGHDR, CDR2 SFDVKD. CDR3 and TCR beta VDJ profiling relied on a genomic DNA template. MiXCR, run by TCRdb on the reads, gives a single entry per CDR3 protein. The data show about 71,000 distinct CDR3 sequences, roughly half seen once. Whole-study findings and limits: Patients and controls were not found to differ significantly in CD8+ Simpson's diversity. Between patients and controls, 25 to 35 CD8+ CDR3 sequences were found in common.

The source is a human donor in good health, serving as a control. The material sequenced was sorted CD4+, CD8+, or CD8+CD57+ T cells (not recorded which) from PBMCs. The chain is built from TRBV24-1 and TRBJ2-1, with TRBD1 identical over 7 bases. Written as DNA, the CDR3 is TGTGCCACCAGCGGGACAGCCAACCCCTACAATGAGCAGTTCTTC. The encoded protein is CATSGTANPYNEQFF.